The 32 T cell receptor beta chains given below trace back to one sample, sequenced in a study of blood T cell repertoires in COVID-19 (dated by TCRdb to about 2020). The library was made by the immunoSEQ multiplex PCR assay. In its TCRdb copy, this immuneACCESS table keeps in-frame sequences only and misses some clones. Where compared with another copy, unresolved V genes explain less than half of these, and the others have no known cause. This sample comprises 190,000 or so clones, about nine tenths of them detected only once. Together, the top ten hold less than 1.5% of the sample. The sequenced material came from PBMCs or T cells enriched from blood (not recorded which). The receptors come from a young man who had recovered from COVID-19.

The chain couples TRBV7-8 to TRBJ2-5; D might be TRBD2 (6 bases). The CDR3 length is 15 residues. Germline CDR1 and CDR2: SGHVS and FQNEAQ. V lost 1 base and J 5 bases, leaving 14 bases between the germline ends. Here the CDR3 DNA reads TGTGCCAGCAGCTTAGGTAACGGAGGAGGGGAGACCCAGTACTTC. This sequence encodes CASSLGNGGGETQYF.

This chain uses TRBV5-1 with TRBJ2-1; 7 positions agree with TRBD1. Germline values: CDR1 SGHRS, CDR2 YFSETQ. This CDR3 spans 14 amino acids. The J segment lost 8 bases and the V segment lost 0 bases, leaving 5 bases of the junction unmatched. The CDR3 sequence: CASSLGDRGYEQFF. The DNA of the CDR3 is TGCGCCAGCAGCTTGGGGGACAGAGGGTATGAGCAGTTCTTC. The full variable domain, in which reference TRBV5-1 and TRBJ2-1 provide the parts outside the CDR3, is KAGVTQTPRYLIKTRGQQVTLSCSPISGHRSVSWYQQTPGQGLQFLFEYFSETQRNKGNFPGRFSGRQFSNSRSEMNVSTLELGDSALYLCASSLGDRGYEQFFGPGTRLTVL.

The rearrangement uses TRBV29-1 and TRBJ2-7; 7 bases match TRBD1. Germline trimming cut 1 base from V and 0 bases from J; bases unmatched to any gene: 12. This CDR3 spans 17 amino acids. CDR1 is SQVTM, CDR2 ANQGSEA, per germline. CDR3 loop: CSVEARGWDSPSYEQYF. In DNA form, the CDR3 reads TGCAGCGTTGAAGCAAGGGGATGGGACAGCCCCTCCTACGAGCAGTACTTC.

CDR3 sequence reads: CASRLASGYEQYF. The CDR3 DNA reads TGTGCCTCCCGCCTGGCTAGCGGGTACGAGCAGTACTTC. The chain carries TRBV10-3 and TRBJ2-7; TRBD2 aligns across 8 bases. V dropped 11 bases and J dropped 4; count of bases not matched to a gene: 10. This CDR3 contains 13 residues. Germline-derived CDR1 and CDR2 are ENHRY and SYGVKD.

This clone was recorded only once. The rearrangement links TRBV24-1 to TRBJ2-1; D possibly corresponds to TRBD2 (6 bases). This CDR3 spans 16 amino acids. Germline-derived CDR1 and CDR2 are KGHDR and SFDVKD. The V gene lost 1 base and the J gene lost 1 base, with 10 bases spanning the gap. As DNA, the CDR3 is TGTGCCACCAGTGATTTTGGCGGGATATCCTACAATGAGCAGTTCTTC. Protein product: CATSDFGGISYNEQFF.

This chain uses TRBV4-3 with TRBJ2-7, with TRBD1 identical over 8 bases. The CDR3 loop spans 14 amino acids. Germline V gene sequence: CDR1 LGHNA, CDR2 YSLEER. J was trimmed by 4 bases and V by 3 bases; bases with no gene match: 5. CDR3 protein: CASSHRTGRYEQYF. CDR3 coding DNA: TGCGCCAGCAGCCATAGGACAGGGCGATACGAGCAGTACTTC.

Only one count was recorded for this clone. The chain recombines TRBV15 with TRBJ1-5; a weak D match, TRBD1 (6 bases). This CDR3 has 16 residues. V was shortened by 3 bases and J by 2 bases, with 14 bases between the two germline ends. CDR1 LNHNV and CDR2 YYDKDF come from the germline V gene (reference sequence). CDR3 loop: CATSRRRGGGNQPQHF. CDR3 sequence (DNA): TGTGCCACCAGCAGGCGGCGGGGGGGCGGCAATCAGCCCCAGCATTTT.

The rearrangement uses TRBV18 and TRBJ1-3, with a tentative D call TRBD1 (6 bases). Trimming removed 3 bases from V and 0 bases from J, with 15 bases in between. The CDR3 has 17 amino acids. Germline-derived CDR1 and CDR2 are KGHSH and LQKENI. CDR3 sequence (DNA): TGTGCCAGCTCACCTATCCTAGGACAGTCCTCTGGAAACACCATATATTTT. Its protein product is CASSPILGQSSGNTIYF.

The chain uses TRBV30 and TRBJ1-4; D gene uncertain. Trimming stripped 3 bases from V and 5 bases from J, with 4 bases between. Germline V lookup: CDR1 GTSNPN, CDR2 SVGIG (reference sequence). This CDR3 region has 11 residues. CDR3 DNA sequence: TGTGCCTGGAGCCCAAATGAAAAACTGTTTTTT. Amino acid sequence: CAWSPNEKLFF. Complete variable domain (other parts from reference TRBV30 and TRBJ1-4): SQTIHQWPATLVQPVGSPLSLECTVEGTSNPNLYWYRQAAGRGLQLLFYSVGIGQISSEVPQNLSASRPQDRQFILSSKKLLLSDSGFYLCAWSPNEKLFFGSGTQLSVL.

This chain joins TRBV4-1 and TRBJ1-5; 12 positions agree with TRBD1. The CDR3 length is 17 residues. Germline lookup yields CDR1 MGHRA and CDR2 YSYEKL. Trimming removed 2 bases from V and 7 bases from J; junction bases left unmatched: 9. The CDR3 nucleotides read TGCGCCAGCAGCCAACAACCCGGGACAGGGGGCGCCCAGCCCCAGCATTTT. Its protein is CASSQQPGTGGAQPQHF.

The chain recombines TRBV28 with TRBJ2-6; D perhaps matches TRBD1 (6 bases). Trimming removed 3 bases from V and 0 bases from J, with 18 bases in between. CDR3 length: 19 amino acids. CDR1 and CDR2 (germline): MDHEN, SYDVKM. CDR3 region: CASSLKGVSVHSGANVLTF. The CDR3, as DNA: TGTGCCAGCAGTTTGAAGGGGGTTAGCGTACACTCTGGGGCCAACGTCCTGACTTTC. The complete variable domain, with remaining parts taken from reference TRBV28 and TRBJ2-6, reads DVKVTQSSRYLVKRTGEKVFLECVQDMDHENMFWYRQDPGLGLRLIYFSYDVKMKEKGDIPEGYSVSREKKERFSLILESASTNQTSMYLCASSLKGVSVHSGANVLTFGAGSRLTVL.

The chain couples TRBV4-1 to TRBJ2-3; 12 bases match TRBD2. CDR3 length: 18 residues. Germline V CDR1 and CDR2: MGHRA, YSYEKL. V dropped 2 bases and J dropped 2; count of bases not matched to a gene: 8. Here the CDR3 reads CASSQPDRLAGDTDTQYF. CDR3 bases: TGCGCCAGCAGCCAACCCGACAGACTAGCGGGAGACACAGATACGCAGTATTTT.

This chain uses TRBV7-2 with TRBJ1-1; 8 bases match TRBD1. The CDR3 is 13 amino acids. Germline values: CDR1 SGHTA, CDR2 FQGNSA. V lost 5 bases, J lost 9 bases, and 8 bases stayed unmatched. CDR3 sequence reads: CASSGQGGSKAFF. The CDR3, as DNA: TGTGCCAGCAGCGGACAGGGAGGGAGTAAAGCTTTCTTT.

The chain recombines TRBV4-1 with TRBJ2-7; D unclear. Germline CDR1 reads MGHRA; CDR2 reads YSYEKL. V was clipped by 0 bases and J by 5 bases, with 11 bases between them. This CDR3 contains 14 residues. The CDR3 bases are TGCGCCAGCAGCCAAGATTTAGTCACGGACGAGCAGTACTTC. Translation gives CASSQDLVTDEQYF.

J is TRBJ2-2 and V is TRBV5-1; 7 bases fit TRBD2. CDR1 and CDR2 (germline): SGHRS, YFSETQ. Trimming removed 0 bases from V and 5 bases from J; junction bases left unmatched: 13. The CDR3 is 18 residues long. DNA of the CDR3: TGCGCCAGCAGCTTGGCACGTGGCGGGAGAGGGAAAACCGGGGAGCTGTTTTTT. Protein product: CASSLARGGRGKTGELFF.

Remarks on this clone: One end of the junction fails to match germline, which may point to a read error. The chain uses TRBV7-7 and TRBJ1-1; D is undetermined. This CDR3 is built from 13 residues. Germline-derived CDR1 and CDR2 are SSHAT and FNYEAQ (reference sequence). Here the CDR3 DNA reads TGTGCTAGCAGCTTATCAGAGAACACTGAAGCTTTCTTT. Translating it yields CASSLSENTEAFF.

The chain carries TRBV24-1 and TRBJ1-1; 7 bases are shared with TRBD1. The CDR3 runs to 15 residues. V lost 3 bases and J lost 3; bases outside the gene matches: 6. The germline V gene encodes CDR1 KGHDR and CDR2 SFDVKD. The CDR3 DNA reads as TGTGCCACCAGTGATCCTCAGGGGGGCCACACTGAAGCTTTCTTT. Translated, it gives CATSDPQGGHTEAFF.

This clone was found once. The rearrangement uses TRBV12-5 and TRBJ2-1; 8 bases align to TRBD1. V shed 2 bases, J shed 2 bases, and the junction held 5 bases outside the gene matches. This CDR3 has 16 amino acids. Germline V gene data show CDR1 as LGHNT and CDR2 as FRNRAP. CDR3 sequence: CASGLTAGGTYNEQFF. The CDR3, as DNA: TGTGCTAGTGGTTTGACCGCAGGGGGCACCTACAATGAGCAGTTCTTC.

This chain joins TRBV30 and TRBJ1-1; D is unresolved. The CDR3 has 13 residues. CDR1 GTSNPN and CDR2 SVGIG come from the germline V gene (reference sequence). V dropped 0 bases and J dropped 0 bases, with 5 bases sitting between them. Here the CDR3 DNA reads TGTGCCTGGAGTGTACTGCTGAACACTGAAGCTTTCTTT. Its protein product is CAWSVLLNTEAFF.

The CDR3 protein is CASSQDRGPLEQYF. CDR3 coding DNA: TGCGCCAGCAGCCAAGACAGGGGACCCCTGGAGCAGTACTTC. V is TRBV4-3 and J is TRBJ2-7; weak D call: TRBD1 (6 bases). V lost 0 bases and J 7 bases, leaving 13 bases between the germline ends. The CDR3 runs 14 residues. Germline V gene data show CDR1 as LGHNA and CDR2 as YSLEER.

The chain joins TRBV15 to TRBJ1-6; no firm D call. Germline assignment: CDR1 LNHNV and CDR2 YYDKDF (reference sequence). This CDR3 contains 13 residues. The V end was cut by 0 bases, the J end by 12 bases, with 9 bases between. This CDR3 reads CATSREVGVPLHF. The DNA of the CDR3 is TGTGCCACCAGCAGAGAGGTGGGAGTACCCCTCCACTTT.

This clone showed up just a few times. The CDR3 nucleotides are TGTGCCAGCAGCCAAGATGAAACAGGGGAAGCTTTCTTT. Translating it yields CASSQDETGEAFF. This chain joins TRBV3-1 (or the pseudogene TRBV3-2) and TRBJ1-1; a weak D match, TRBD1 (6 bases). This CDR3 comprises 13 residues. Per the germline V gene, CDR1 is LGHDT and CDR2 is YNNKEL (reference sequence). Between the trimmed V and J ends, which lost 0 bases and 8 bases, there was a span of 10 bases.

The chain has TRBV19 and TRBJ2-3; 10 bases are a match to TRBD2. With V trimmed by 3 bases and J by 4 bases, 4 bases remained unmatched. Germline CDR1 reads LNHDA; CDR2 reads SQIVND (reference sequence). The CDR3 loop spans 15 amino acids. CDR3: CASSIPSGRADTQYF. In DNA, the CDR3 is TGTGCCAGTAGTATTCCCAGCGGGAGGGCAGATACGCAGTATTTT.

The rearrangement uses TRBV7-2 and TRBJ2-1, with 13 positions matching TRBD2. The CDR3 has 17 residues. From germline, CDR1 is SGHTA and CDR2 FQGNSA. J gave up 7 bases and V 1 base, and 7 bases lay outside the gene matches. Here the CDR3 DNA reads TGTGCCAGCAGCTTAGTCGGACTAGCGGGAGTGTTGAATGAGCAGTTCTTC. It is translated as CASSLVGLAGVLNEQFF.

The gene calls are TRBV14 and TRBJ1-2; no reliable D call. The germline CDR1 and CDR2 sequences are SGHDN and FVKESK. This CDR3 contains 14 residues. Trimming shortened V by 0 bases and J by 3 bases, and 8 bases separated the two germline ends. This CDR3 reads CASSQEAVDYGYTF. CDR3 sequence (DNA): TGTGCCAGCAGCCAAGAAGCGGTAGACTATGGCTACACCTTC.

The genes are TRBV28 and TRBJ1-1; 8 positions match TRBD1. Trimming took 3 bases from V and 1 from J; bases not matched to a gene: 4. Germline V gene data show CDR1 as MDHEN and CDR2 as SYDVKM. CDR3 size: 15 residues. CDR3 amino acids: CASSFRQGRNTEAFF. The CDR3 DNA reads TGTGCCAGCAGTTTCCGACAGGGGAGGAACACTGAAGCTTTCTTT.

This clone was picked up one time. The chain is built from TRBV5-4 and TRBJ2-1, with D possibly being TRBD2 (6 bases). The CDR3 has 17 residues. Germline V gene data show CDR1 as SGHNT and CDR2 as YYREEE (reference sequence). V was shortened by 5 bases and J by 0 bases, with 18 bases between the two germline ends. The CDR3 region is CASSSSRGMNSYNEQFF. CDR3 DNA sequence: TGTGCCAGCAGTTCGAGTCGCGGGATGAACTCCTACAATGAGCAGTTCTTC.

The V gene is TRBV6-1, the J gene TRBJ2-7, with TRBD1 identical over 7 bases. Germline V gene data show CDR1 as MNHNS and CDR2 as SASEGT. With 4 bases clipped from V and 0 bases from J, the junction kept 15 bases outside the gene matches. The CDR3 totals 18 residues. CDR3 amino acids: CASSGLWGRQGGSYEQYF. The CDR3 nucleotides read TGTGCCAGCAGTGGGTTGTGGGGACGACAGGGCGGCTCCTACGAGCAGTACTTC.

The chain uses TRBV9 and TRBJ2-5, with 9 bases identical to TRBD2. The germline V gene encodes CDR1 SGDLS and CDR2 YYNGEE. V lost 0 bases to trimming and J lost 2 bases; unmatched junction nucleotides: 5. The CDR3 is 16 amino acids. CDR3 coding DNA: TGTGCCAGCAGCGTAGATAGCGGGGGTCCTCAAGAGACCCAGTACTTC. Its translation: CASSVDSGGPQETQYF.

The CDR3 spells CAWQLSRQGFYQETQYF. The CDR3 DNA is TGTGCCTGGCAGTTAAGCAGACAGGGCTTTTACCAAGAGACCCAGTACTTC. V and J are TRBV30 and TRBJ2-5; 7 bases agree with TRBD1. The CDR3 covers 17 residues. V gave up 5 bases and J gave up 0 bases; unmatched junction bases: 15. Per germline, CDR1 GTSNPN and CDR2 SVGIG (reference sequence). The entire variable domain, with the rest obtained from reference TRBV30 and TRBJ2-5, is as follows: SQTIHQWPATLVQPVGSPLSLECTVEGTSNPNLYWYRQAAGRGLQLLFYSVGIGQISSEVPQNLSASRPQDRQFILSSKKLLLSDSGFYLCAWQLSRQGFYQETQYFGPGTRLLVL.

The chain combines TRBV19 with TRBJ1-5, with TRBD1 matching 10 bases. The V gene end was trimmed by 5 bases and the J gene end by 6 bases; junction bases not matched to a gene: 10. The CDR3 spans 16 residues. The germline CDR1 and CDR2 sequences are LNHDA and SQIVND (reference sequence). CDR3 loop: CASSRGQGVVSQPQHF. The CDR3 DNA follows: TGTGCCAGTAGTCGTGGACAGGGGGTAGTAAGTCAGCCCCAGCATTTT. Looking up the rest from reference TRBV19 and TRBJ1-5 gives the full variable domain: DGGITQSPKYLFRKEGQNVTLSCEQNLNHDAMYWYRQDPGQGLRLIYYSQIVNDFQKGDIAEGYSVSREKKESFPLTVTSAQKNPTAFYLCASSRGQGVVSQPQHFGDGTRLSIL.

The chain has TRBV28 and TRBJ2-1; 7 nucleotides align to TRBD2. V lost 4 bases, J lost 3 bases, and 6 bases stayed unmatched. CDR3 size: 15 residues. Germline V gene lookup returns CDR1 MDHEN and CDR2 SYDVKM. The CDR3 nucleotides are TGTGCCAGCAGTTATCAGCTAGCGGACTACAATGAGCAGTTCTTC. Its translation: CASSYQLADYNEQFF. Full variable domain (remainder filled in from reference TRBV28 and TRBJ2-1): DVKVTQSSRYLVKRTGEKVFLECVQDMDHENMFWYRQDPGLGLRLIYFSYDVKMKEKGDIPEGYSVSREKKERFSLILESASTNQTSMYLCASSYQLADYNEQFFGPGTRLTVL.